This T cell receptor beta chain is drawn from a study of cytotoxic CD8 clonotypes in ibrutinib-treated CLL. Study overall: Of the patients, eleven to twelve were relapsed/refractory, approximately 15 treatment-naive and under 18 IGHV unmutated. Broader study findings: Elevated clonality accompanied ibrutinib response, with a return toward baseline values at progression.

The repertoire was sequenced with immunoSEQ multiplex PCR; TCRdb's copy has only in-frame clones and lacks some. The repertoire holds about 310,000 clones, with roughly 85% as singletons. Extraction of around 2.2 micrograms of genomic DNA from cryopreserved PBMCs supplied material for TCR beta libraries. A word on this clone: Its target is unknown.

The germline CDR1 and CDR2 sequences are MGHDK and SYGVNS. V lost 7 bases, J lost 3 bases, and 13 bases stayed unmatched. The CDR3 sequence is 17 residues long. V gene TRBV25-1 combines with J gene TRBJ2-1; 9 bases align to TRBD2. The sequence derives from a human donor with chronic lymphocytic leukemia. Sequencing used PBMCs, obtained before ibrutinib treatment. CDR3 in amino acids: CASNGRAAGGVYNEQFF. In DNA form, the CDR3 reads TGTGCCAGCAATGGCAGGGCGGCGGGAGGGGTCTACAATGAGCAGTTCTTC.